A selection of T cell receptor beta chains follows, all from one sample in a study of cytomegalovirus exposure and HLA in healthy donors. The data were produced by immunoSEQ multiplex PCR, yet TCRdb's version contains in-frame clones alone and is incomplete. The sample has some 140,000 clones, 77% seen once. Material: PBMCs. Source of these receptors: a man aged 25-45 years in good health and CMV-seronegative. Both conserved end residues are part of each CDR3. The D gene is left open where the match is weak. A row's size may be missing; if present it is once, few, many or a size class.

d_call: -
v_call: TRBV27
clone_size: -
j_call: TRBJ1-2
cdr3_aa: CASSVQGGGYTF
cdr3_nt: TGTGCCAGCAGCGTCCAGGGAGGGGGCTACACCTTC

d_call: TRBD2
v_call: TRBV13
clone_size: -
j_call: TRBJ2-7
cdr3_aa: CASSSGLAGVVPYEQYF
cdr3_nt: TGTGCCAGCAGCTCAGGACTAGCGGGAGTGGTCCCCTACGAGCAGTACTTC

d_call: TRBD1
v_call: TRBV2
clone_size: -
j_call: TRBJ2-5
cdr3_aa: CASPSGQVKQETQYF
cdr3_nt: TGTGCCAGCCCTTCCGGACAGGTTAAACAAGAGACCCAGTACTTC

d_call: TRBD2
v_call: TRBV10-2
clone_size: -
j_call: TRBJ2-3
cdr3_aa: CAMGTSGPTDTQYF
cdr3_nt: TGCGCCATGGGGACTAGCGGCCCCACAGATACGCAGTATTTT

d_call: TRBD2
v_call: TRBV5-1
clone_size: few
j_call: TRBJ2-4
cdr3_aa: CASSPRASGGRDIQYF
cdr3_nt: TGCGCCAGCAGCCCCCGGGCTAGCGGGGGACGGGACATTCAGTACTTC

d_call: -
v_call: TRBV28
clone_size: -
j_call: TRBJ2-7
cdr3_aa: CASSFPQGTYEQYF
cdr3_nt: TGTGCCAGCAGTTTTCCTCAGGGTACCTACGAGCAGTACTTC

d_call: -
v_call: TRBV6-1
clone_size: -
j_call: TRBJ2-5
cdr3_aa: CASSRSVRGQETQYF
cdr3_nt: TGTGCCAGCAGTCGATCGGTGCGGGGTCAAGAGACCCAGTACTTC

d_call: -
v_call: TRBV13
clone_size: -
j_call: TRBJ2-3
cdr3_aa: CASSSPSTDTQYF
cdr3_nt: TGTGCCAGCAGCTCCCCAAGCACAGATACGCAGTATTTT

d_call: -
v_call: TRBV7-6
clone_size: -
j_call: TRBJ2-7
cdr3_aa: CASSPLFRDGYEQYF
cdr3_nt: TGTGCCAGCAGCCCATTATTCCGGGATGGATACGAGCAGTACTTC

d_call: TRBD1
v_call: TRBV11-2
clone_size: few
j_call: TRBJ1-1
cdr3_aa: CASSLATGGVGTEAFF
cdr3_nt: TGTGCCAGCAGCTTAGCGACAGGGGGCGTAGGCACTGAAGCTTTCTTT

d_call: -
v_call: TRBV25-1
clone_size: few
j_call: TRBJ2-7
cdr3_aa: CASSATGQYEQYF
cdr3_nt: TGTGCCAGCAGTGCAACCGGACAGTACGAGCAGTACTTC

d_call: TRBD1
v_call: TRBV5-6
clone_size: -
j_call: TRBJ2-5
cdr3_aa: CASSPGQSFYGEETQYF
cdr3_nt: TGTGCCAGCAGCCCGGGACAGTCCTTCTACGGCGAAGAGACCCAGTACTTC

d_call: -
v_call: TRBV13
clone_size: -
j_call: TRBJ1-1
cdr3_aa: CASSLGRNPKLNTEAFF
cdr3_nt: TGTGCCAGCAGCTTGGGGAGGAATCCTAAATTGAACACTGAAGCTTTCTTT

d_call: TRBD1
v_call: TRBV19
clone_size: -
j_call: TRBJ2-7
cdr3_aa: CASSSHGQAYEQYF
cdr3_nt: TGTGCCAGTAGTTCCCACGGACAGGCCTACGAGCAGTACTTC

d_call: -
v_call: TRBV5-1
clone_size: -
j_call: TRBJ1-5
cdr3_aa: CASSLDGEGNQPQHF
cdr3_nt: TGCGCCAGCAGCTTGGACGGGGAAGGCAATCAGCCCCAGCATTTT

d_call: TRBD2
v_call: TRBV12-5
clone_size: -
j_call: TRBJ2-2
cdr3_aa: CASGLVRRGSGGGELFF
cdr3_nt: TGTGCTAGTGGTTTGGTACGGCGCGGGAGCGGCGGCGGGGAGCTGTTTTTT

d_call: TRBD1
v_call: TRBV27
clone_size: few
j_call: TRBJ1-4
cdr3_aa: CASSSRQGTTNEKLFF
cdr3_nt: TGTGCCAGCAGTTCCCGACAGGGAACAACTAATGAAAAACTGTTTTTT

d_call: TRBD1
v_call: TRBV11-3
clone_size: -
j_call: TRBJ2-7
cdr3_aa: CASSFIREGGQQFPYF
cdr3_nt: TGTGCCAGCAGCTTCATCCGGGAAGGGGGACAGCAATTTCCGTACTTC

d_call: -
v_call: TRBV6-5
clone_size: -
j_call: TRBJ2-7
cdr3_aa: CASSYGTAKQYF
cdr3_nt: TGTGCCAGCAGTTATGGGACTGCCAAGCAGTACTTC

d_call: TRBD1
v_call: TRBV18
clone_size: -
j_call: TRBJ1-3
cdr3_aa: CASSQDRGLGNTIYF
cdr3_nt: TGTGCCAGCTCACAGGACAGGGGGCTCGGAAACACCATATATTTT

d_call: TRBD2
v_call: TRBV9
clone_size: -
j_call: TRBJ2-7
cdr3_aa: CASSVSSGSSYEQYF
cdr3_nt: TGTGCCAGCAGCGTATCGAGCGGGAGCTCCTACGAGCAGTACTTC

d_call: -
v_call: TRBV28
clone_size: -
j_call: TRBJ2-7
cdr3_aa: CASSSTPTYEQYF
cdr3_nt: TGTGCCAGCAGCTCGACACCCACCTACGAGCAGTACTTC

d_call: -
v_call: TRBV29-1
clone_size: -
j_call: TRBJ2-7
cdr3_aa: CSVVGSTYEQYF
cdr3_nt: TGCAGCGTTGTCGGGTCAACCTACGAGCAGTACTTC

d_call: TRBD2
v_call: TRBV18
clone_size: -
j_call: TRBJ2-5
cdr3_aa: CASRRLAGPQETQYF
cdr3_nt: TGTGCCAGCCGACGACTAGCGGGCCCGCAAGAGACCCAGTACTTC

d_call: -
v_call: TRBV30
clone_size: -
j_call: TRBJ1-3
cdr3_aa: CAWSDYSGNTIYF
cdr3_nt: TGTGCCTGGAGCGACTACTCTGGAAACACCATATATTTT

d_call: -
v_call: TRBV13
clone_size: -
j_call: TRBJ2-7
cdr3_aa: CASSLVSPGPGGSFRSYEQYF
cdr3_nt: TGTGCCAGCAGCTTAGTATCCCCCGGCCCAGGGGGGAGCTTTCGTAGCTACGAGCAGTACTTC

d_call: TRBD1
v_call: TRBV30
clone_size: few
j_call: TRBJ2-2
cdr3_aa: CAWSVPDRGNTGELFF
cdr3_nt: TGTGCCTGGAGTGTACCCGACAGGGGCAACACCGGGGAGCTGTTTTTT

d_call: -
v_call: TRBV29-1
clone_size: -
j_call: TRBJ1-1
cdr3_aa: CSGGGAGTEAFF
cdr3_nt: TGCAGCGGTGGGGGGGCGGGCACTGAAGCTTTCTTT